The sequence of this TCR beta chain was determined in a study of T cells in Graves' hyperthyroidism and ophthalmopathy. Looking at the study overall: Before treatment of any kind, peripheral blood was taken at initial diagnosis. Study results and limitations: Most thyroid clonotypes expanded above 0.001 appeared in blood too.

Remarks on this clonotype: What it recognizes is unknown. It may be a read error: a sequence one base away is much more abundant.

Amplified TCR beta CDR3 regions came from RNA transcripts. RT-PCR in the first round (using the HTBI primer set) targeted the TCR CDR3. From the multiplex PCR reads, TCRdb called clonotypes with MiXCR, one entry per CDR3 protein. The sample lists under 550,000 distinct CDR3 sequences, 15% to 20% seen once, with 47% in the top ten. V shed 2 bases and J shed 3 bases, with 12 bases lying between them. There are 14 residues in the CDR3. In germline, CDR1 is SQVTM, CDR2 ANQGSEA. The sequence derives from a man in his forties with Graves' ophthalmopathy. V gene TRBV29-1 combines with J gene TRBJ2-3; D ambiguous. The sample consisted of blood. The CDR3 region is CSVERQEGTDTQYF. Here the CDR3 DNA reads TGCAGCGTTGAACGGCAGGAAGGGACAGATACGCAGTATTTT.